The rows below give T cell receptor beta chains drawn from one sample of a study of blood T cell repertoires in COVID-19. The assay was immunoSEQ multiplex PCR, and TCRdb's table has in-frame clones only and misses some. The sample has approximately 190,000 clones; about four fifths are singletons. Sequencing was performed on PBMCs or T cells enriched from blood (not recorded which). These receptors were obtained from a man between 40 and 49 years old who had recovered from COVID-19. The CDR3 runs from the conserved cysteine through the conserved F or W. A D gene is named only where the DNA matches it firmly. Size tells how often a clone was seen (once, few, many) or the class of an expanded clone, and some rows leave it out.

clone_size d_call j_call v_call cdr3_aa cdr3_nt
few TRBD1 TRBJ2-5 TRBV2 CASKTGTGRETQYF TGTGCCAGCAAGACCGGGACAGGGAGAGAGACCCAGTACTTC
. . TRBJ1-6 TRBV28 CASSLSSTGAPLHF TGTGCCAGCAGTTTAAGTAGCACCGGGGCACCCCTCCACTTT
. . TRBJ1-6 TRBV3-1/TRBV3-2 CASSQGGRVGRNSPLHF TGTGCCAGCAGCCAAGGAGGCAGGGTGGGTAGGAATTCACCCCTCCACTTT
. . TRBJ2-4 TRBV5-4 CASSLSGTGRTIQYF TGTGCCAGCAGCTTGTCCGGGACTGGGCGTACCATTCAGTACTTC
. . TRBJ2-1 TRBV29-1 CSVQEVRSNEQFF TGCAGTGTGCAAGAGGTCCGTTCCAATGAGCAGTTCTTC
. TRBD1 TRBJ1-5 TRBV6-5 CASTTGTGHQPQHF TGTGCCAGCACCACCGGGACAGGACATCAGCCCCAGCATTTT
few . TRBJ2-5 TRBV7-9 CASSFLQVEQETQYF TGTGCCAGCAGCTTTTTACAGGTCGAACAAGAGACCCAGTACTTC
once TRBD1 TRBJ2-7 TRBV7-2 CASSRTGGLTSSYEQYF TGTGCCAGCAGCCGGACAGGGGGGCTTACTAGCTCCTACGAGCAGTACTTC
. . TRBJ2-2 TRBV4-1 CASSQAYGELFF TGCGCCAGCAGCCAAGCTTACGGGGAGCTGTTTTTT
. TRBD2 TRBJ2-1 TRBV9 CASSASGTSGGQQFF TGTGCCAGCAGCGCCTCCGGGACTAGCGGGGGACAACAGTTCTTC
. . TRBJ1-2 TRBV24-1 CATSDSNYGYTF TGTGCCACCAGTGACAGTAACTATGGCTACACCTTC
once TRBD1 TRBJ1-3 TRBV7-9 CASSIEVIGTGDF TGTGCCAGCAGCATAGAGGTGATTGGGACAGGGGATTTT
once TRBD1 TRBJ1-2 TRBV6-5 CASSLDRLVYGYTF TGTGCCAGCAGCCTGGACAGGTTGGTGTATGGCTACACCTTC
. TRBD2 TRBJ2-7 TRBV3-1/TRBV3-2 CASSRGVAGRESYEQYF TGTGCCAGCAGCCGGGGAGTAGCGGGGAGAGAGTCCTACGAGCAGTACTTC
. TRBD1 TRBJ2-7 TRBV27 CASSSRTGGGYEQYF TGTGCCAGCAGTTCTCGGACAGGGGGCGGGTACGAGCAGTACTTC
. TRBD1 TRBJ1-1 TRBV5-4 CASSLFDRGTEAFF TGTGCCAGCAGCTTATTTGACAGGGGCACTGAAGCTTTCTTT
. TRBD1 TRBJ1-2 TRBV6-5 CASSEGTGLRYGYTF TGTGCCAGCTCGGAGGGGACAGGTCTCCGCTATGGCTACACCTTC
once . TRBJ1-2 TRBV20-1 CSARSYGYTF TGCAGTGCTAGATCGTATGGCTACACCTTC
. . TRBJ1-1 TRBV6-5 CASSMRDTEAFF TGTGCCAGCTCGATGCGGGACACTGAAGCTTTCTTT
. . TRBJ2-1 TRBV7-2 CASSLGRGEQFF TGTGCCAGCAGCTTGGGCAGGGGCGAGCAGTTCTTC
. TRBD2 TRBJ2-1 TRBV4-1 CASSQVVSSGRRDEQFF TGCGCCAGCAGCCAAGTCGTTTCTAGCGGGAGGAGGGATGAGCAGTTCTTC
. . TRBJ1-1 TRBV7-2 CASSLAPGNTNTEAFF TGTGCCAGCAGCTTAGCACCAGGGAATACGAACACTGAAGCTTTCTTT
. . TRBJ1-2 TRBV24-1 CATSDLGEDGYTF TGTGCCACCAGTGATTTGGGGGAGGATGGCTACACCTTC
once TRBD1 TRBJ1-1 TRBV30 CAWSEGQGLNTEAFF TGTGCCTGGAGTGAGGGACAGGGCTTGAACACTGAAGCTTTCTTT
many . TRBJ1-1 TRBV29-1 CSVEFRGLTVGQPDEAFF TGCAGCGTTGAGTTCCGGGGCTTGACGGTAGGACAGCCGGATGAAGCTTTCTTT
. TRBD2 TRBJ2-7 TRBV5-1 CASSLGGLAGEQYF TGCGCCAGCAGCTTGGGGGGACTAGCAGGGGAGCAGTACTTC
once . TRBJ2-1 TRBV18 CASSPLPEAEQFF TGTGCCAGCTCACCACTTCCGGAAGCGGAGCAGTTCTTC
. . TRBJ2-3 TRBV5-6 CASSYTRGKDTQYF TGTGCCAGCAGTTATACCCGGGGTAAAGATACGCAGTATTTT
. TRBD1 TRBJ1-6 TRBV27 CASSFGGGTNSPLHF TGTGCCAGCAGTTTTGGAGGGGGCACAAACTCACCCCTCCACTTT
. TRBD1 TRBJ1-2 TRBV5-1 CASSSEQGTYGYTF TGCGCCAGCAGCTCGGAACAGGGGACCTATGGCTACACCTTC
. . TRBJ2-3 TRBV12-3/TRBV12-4 CASSRGSGDTQYF TGTGCCAGCAGCCGGGGAAGTGGGGATACGCAGTATTTT
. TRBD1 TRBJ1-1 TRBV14 CASSQRTGLGNTEAFF TGTGCCAGCAGCCAAAGGACAGGGTTAGGGAACACTGAAGCTTTCTTT
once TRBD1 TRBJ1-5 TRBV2 CASSGRLDRGPINYNQPQHF TGTGCCAGCAGTGGGCGGTTGGACAGGGGGCCGATCAATTACAATCAGCCCCAGCATTTT
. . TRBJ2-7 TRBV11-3 CASSLGWAGEQYF TGTGCCAGCAGCTTAGGCTGGGCTGGGGAGCAGTACTTC
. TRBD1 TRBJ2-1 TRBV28 CASGTGRGNEQFF TGTGCCAGCGGGACAGGTAGAGGGAATGAGCAGTTCTTC
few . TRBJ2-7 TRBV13 CASSFQGGRYEQYF TGTGCCAGCAGCTTCCAGGGGGGTCGTTACGAGCAGTACTTC
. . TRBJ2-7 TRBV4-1 CASSQVSGPPYEQYF TGCGCCAGCAGCCAAGTAAGCGGGCCCCCCTACGAGCAGTACTTC
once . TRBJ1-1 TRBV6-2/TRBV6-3 CASSYSKFGGEAFF TGTGCCAGCAGTTACTCGAAGTTTGGAGGTGAAGCTTTCTTT
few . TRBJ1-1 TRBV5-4 CASSLGLMNTEAFF TGTGCCAGCAGCCTGGGACTCATGAACACTGAAGCTTTCTTT
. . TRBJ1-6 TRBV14 CASSQVPGHRVNSPLHF TGTGCCAGCAGCCAAGTACCGGGGCACAGGGTCAACTCACCCCTCCACTTT
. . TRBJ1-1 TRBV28 CASSLWTLERFRNTEAFF TGTGCCAGCAGTTTATGGACCCTCGAGCGGTTCAGGAACACTGAAGCTTTCTTT
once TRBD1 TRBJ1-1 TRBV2 CASVIQGGYTEAFF TGTGCCAGTGTAATACAGGGGGGCTACACTGAAGCTTTCTTT
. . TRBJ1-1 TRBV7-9 CASSLVADEAFF TGTGCCAGCAGCTTAGTGGCAGATGAAGCTTTCTTT
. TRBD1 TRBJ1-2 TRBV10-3 CAISESRGRSGGYTF TGTGCCATCAGTGAGTCCAGGGGGAGGTCGGGTGGCTACACCTTC
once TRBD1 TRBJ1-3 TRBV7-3 CASSLYGRGNVNTIYF TGTGCCAGCAGCTTATATGGCAGGGGGAATGTAAACACCATATATTTT
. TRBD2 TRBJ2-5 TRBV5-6 CASSLGTSGPETQYF TGTGCCAGCAGCCTAGGGACTAGCGGGCCAGAGACCCAGTACTTC
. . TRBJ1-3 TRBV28 CASSPIRLTDSGNTIYF TGTGCCAGCAGTCCTATTAGACTGACTGACTCTGGAAACACCATATATTTT
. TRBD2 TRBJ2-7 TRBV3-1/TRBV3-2 CASSPLAGLDYEQYF TGTGCCAGCAGCCCACTAGCGGGGTTAGACTACGAGCAGTACTTC
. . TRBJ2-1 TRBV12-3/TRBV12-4 CASRRGQNNEQFF TGTGCCAGCAGACGCGGACAGAACAATGAGCAGTTCTTC
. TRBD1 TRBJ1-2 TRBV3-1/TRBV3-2 CASGVQGADGYTF TGTGCCAGCGGCGTACAGGGGGCGGATGGCTACACCTTC
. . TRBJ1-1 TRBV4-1 CASSQVTGSRNTEAFF TGCGCCAGCAGCCAAGTAACAGGGAGCAGGAACACTGAAGCTTTCTTT
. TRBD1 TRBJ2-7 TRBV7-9 CASSLGDRGSKDEQYF TGTGCCAGCAGCTTGGGGGACAGGGGTTCTAAGGACGAGCAGTACTTC
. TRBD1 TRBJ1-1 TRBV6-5 CASSPGQGRGEAFF TGTGCCAGCAGCCCGGGACAGGGCAGAGGTGAAGCTTTCTTT
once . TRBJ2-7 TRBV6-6 CAVRQDRAYEQYF TGTGCCGTCCGCCAGGACAGAGCCTACGAGCAGTACTTC
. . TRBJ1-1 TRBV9 CASSVGEVNTEAFF TGTGCCAGCAGCGTAGGTGAGGTGAACACTGAAGCTTTCTTT
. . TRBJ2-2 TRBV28 CASSTPGGGELFF TGTGCCAGCAGTACCCCAGGTGGAGGGGAGCTGTTTTTT
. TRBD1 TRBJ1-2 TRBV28 CASSVDRANYGYTF TGTGCCAGCAGTGTGGACAGGGCTAACTATGGCTACACCTTC